These 26 T cell receptor beta chains were all obtained from the same sample, sequenced in a study of early T cells in non-severe SARS-CoV-2 infection. Each CDR3 protein gets one entry after TCRdb re-called the 5' RACE reads with MiXCR. The sample lists 75,000 to 100,000 distinct CDR3 sequences; 16% were seen once. The sequenced sample was whole blood. These TCRs come from an adult who was a healthcare worker with PCR-confirmed SARS-CoV-2 infection or an uninfected control (not recorded which).

This clonotype turned up a few times. V gene TRBV28 combines with J gene TRBJ2-3; the D is unclear. Per the germline V gene, CDR1 is MDHEN and CDR2 is SYDVKM. The V end was cut by 7 bases, the J end by 1 base, with 12 bases between. This CDR3 contains 14 residues. The CDR3 loop is CASMGARGTDTQYF. The CDR3 DNA reads as TGTGCCAGCATGGGCGCCCGAGGCACAGATACGCAGTATTTT.

This clonotype was seen repeatedly, ten times or more. The CDR3 bases are TGCAGTGCTGACAGGGGCTTGATGTCCCACGAGCAGTACTTC. Its protein product is CSADRGLMSHEQYF. This sequence joins TRBV20-1 and TRBJ2-7; TRBD1 matches at 8 bases. The CDR3 sequence is 14 residues long. CDR1 DFQATT and CDR2 SNEGSKA come from the germline V gene (reference sequence). J lost 5 bases, V lost 5 bases, and 11 bases had no gene match.

About this clonotype: The junction shows a germline mismatch at one end, possibly a read error. The chain uses TRBV7-2 and TRBJ2-7; D is ambiguous. Germline-derived CDR1 and CDR2 are SGHTA and FQGNSA. This CDR3 region has 11 residues. The CDR3 coding sequence is TGTGCCTGCAGCCCCACGGGCGAGCAGTACTTC. Translating it yields CACSPTGEQYF.

This clonotype was counted only a few times. The chain carries TRBV5-4 and TRBJ1-1; possibly TRBD1 for D (5 bases). Trimming took off 3 bases at V and 1 base at J, with 10 bases between the two ends. CDR3 length equals 14 residues. Germline CDR1 and CDR2: SGHNT and YYREEE (reference sequence). This CDR3 reads CASSYRGPNTEAFF. The CDR3 DNA reads as TGTGCCAGCAGCTACCGGGGCCCGAACACTGAAGCTTTCTTT.

This clonotype turned up a few times. The chain recombines TRBV7-6 with TRBJ2-3; weak D call: TRBD2 (6 bases). This CDR3 comprises 18 residues. Per germline, CDR1 SGHVS and CDR2 FNYEAQ. V dropped 5 bases and J dropped 0 bases, with 21 bases sitting between them. For the CDR3, the DNA is TGTGCCAGCAGCCCGGAATCTTTAGCGGTTCCTAGCACAGATACGCAGTATTTT. Amino acids: CASSPESLAVPSTDTQYF.

This clonotype was counted many times. The gene calls are TRBV20-1 and TRBJ1-1; no clear D. CDR1 is DFQATT and CDR2 is SNEGSKA in the germline V gene (reference sequence). This CDR3 is 13 amino acids long. Trimming removed 4 bases from V and 4 bases from J, with 13 bases in between. This chain's CDR3 is CSAKVNSATEAFF. The CDR3 bases are TGCAGTGCTAAAGTGAACAGCGCCACTGAAGCTTTCTTT.

With respect to this clonotype: This sequence may be a read error, since a much larger clone differs from it by one base. The chain joins TRBV27 to TRBJ1-1; D is possibly TRBD1 (5 bases). Trimming shortened V by 1 base and J by 4 bases, and 13 bases separated the two germline ends. This CDR3 is 15 amino acids long. Germline CDR1 MNHEY, CDR2 SMNVEV (reference sequence). Here the CDR3 reads CASSLWAGWGTEAFF. The CDR3 bases are TGTGCCAGCAGTTTATGGGCAGGGTGGGGCACTGAAGCTTTCTTT.

This clonotype was seen more than once but under ten times. The V call is TRBV7-9, the J call TRBJ2-5; D gene uncertain. Deletions cut 1 base from V and 4 bases from J, with 10 bases between. CDR1 and CDR2 (germline): SEHNR, FQNEAQ (reference sequence). The CDR3 runs 14 residues. CDR3 loop: CASSLVGLGETQYF. CDR3 DNA sequence: TGTGCCAGCAGCTTAGTAGGCTTGGGAGAGACCCAGTACTTC.

The chain couples TRBV27 to TRBJ2-1; the D call may be TRBD1 or TRBD2 (6 bases each). V was cut by 2 bases and J by 8 bases, with 28 bases left in between. Germline CDR1 and CDR2: MNHEY and SMNVEV (reference sequence). CDR3 length: 19 amino acids. The CDR3 DNA is TGTGCCAGCAGTTTACGGGCTAGCGCCCACAGGGTCACTGGGGATGAGCAGTTCTTC. Translating gives CASSLRASAHRVTGDEQFF.

This clonotype appeared once. A clone one base away is much larger, so this may be a read error. The genes are TRBV24-1 and TRBJ2-3, with D unclear. The CDR3 has 14 amino acids. Looked up from germline, CDR1 is KGHDR and CDR2 is SFDVKD. The V and J ends lost 6 bases and 0 bases respectively, with 9 bases between them. The DNA of the CDR3 is TGTGCCACCAGTCACGGGCCTAGCACAGATACGCAGTATTTT. Its protein is CATSHGPSTDTQYF.

The chain's CDR3 is CATSRERDSPLHF. The CDR3 DNA is TGTGCCACCAGCAGAGAGCGGGACTCACCCCTCCACTTT. This chain connects TRBV15 to TRBJ1-6; D perhaps matches TRBD1 (5 bases). CDR3 length: 13 amino acids. Trimming removed 0 bases from V and 10 bases from J, with 7 bases in between. The germline gives CDR1 LNHNV, CDR2 YYDKDF (reference sequence).

Only a few counts were recorded for this clonotype. V usage is TRBV24-1 and J usage is TRBJ2-2; D uncertain. CDR1 and CDR2 from the germline V gene are KGHDR and SFDVKD. Trimming pared 5 bases from V and 12 bases from J, leaving 18 bases between. The CDR3 loop spans 14 amino acids. The CDR3 loop is CATSGKTDRVKLFF. CDR3 DNA sequence: TGTGCCACCAGTGGAAAAACGGACCGGGTGAAGCTGTTTTTT.

Turning to this clonotype: This may be a read error, as it is one base from a much larger clone. The chain links TRBV10-3 to TRBJ1-1; D is undetermined. The CDR3 is 13 residues long. Germline V gene sequence: CDR1 ENHRY, CDR2 SYGVKD. The CDR3 nucleotides are TGTGACATTTCAGGCACTTCGAACACTGAAGCTTTCTTT. Translating it yields CDISGTSNTEAFF.

Here the CDR3 reads CATSSRGNTEAFF. The CDR3 DNA reads TGTGCCACCAGCTCTAGGGGGAACACTGAAGCTTTCTTT. This rearrangement joins TRBV15 to TRBJ1-1; weak D call: TRBD1 (5 bases). With 5 bases removed from V and 1 base from J, the gap between germline ends came to 8 bases. The CDR3 is made up of 13 amino acids. Germline lookup yields CDR1 LNHNV and CDR2 YYDKDF (reference sequence). The full variable domain, with the rest looked up from reference TRBV15 and TRBJ1-1, is DAMVIQNPRYQVTQFGKPVTLSCSQTLNHNVMYWYQQKSSQAPKLLFHYYDKDFNNEADTPDNFQSRRPNTSFCFLDIRSPGLGDTAMYLCATSSRGNTEAFFGQGTRLTVV.

The gene calls are TRBV27 and TRBJ1-4; TRBD1 matches at 9 bases. J gave up 6 bases and V 4 bases, and 6 bases lay outside the gene matches. The CDR3 totals 15 residues. The germline V gene encodes CDR1 MNHEY and CDR2 SMNVEV (reference sequence). CDR3 nucleotide sequence: TGTGCCAGCAGTTCCAGGACAGGGGTGGATGAAAAACTGTTTTTT. Its translation is CASSSRTGVDEKLFF.

The table lists this clonotype with many counts. The rearrangement links TRBV3-1 to TRBJ2-7; either TRBD1 or TRBD2 may supply D (5 bases each). V dropped 5 bases and J dropped 2 bases, with 19 bases sitting between them. Germline values: CDR1 LGHDT, CDR2 YNNKEL (reference sequence). There are 16 residues in the CDR3. CDR3 in amino acids: CASSALTGTDTYEQYF. For the CDR3, the DNA is TGTGCCAGCAGCGCCCTAACCGGGACCGATACCTACGAGCAGTACTTC.

The chain couples TRBV7-8 to TRBJ1-1; 8 nucleotides align to TRBD1. V shed 5 bases and J 3 bases; nucleotides not matched to a gene: 8. CDR3 length: 15 amino acids. CDR1 is SGHVS and CDR2 is FQNEAQ in the germline V gene. CDR3 nucleotide sequence: TGTGCCAGCAGCCGCCGGACAGGGAGGGACACTGAAGCTTTCTTT. Translating gives CASSRRTGRDTEAFF.

A remark on this clonotype: One junction end does not reproduce the germline sequence, and a read error may be involved. The V gene is TRBV24-1, the J gene TRBJ2-3; D is possibly TRBD1 or TRBD2 (5 bases each). The CDR3 is made up of 13 amino acids. Germline values: CDR1 KGHDR, CDR2 SFDVKD. CDR3 in DNA: TGTGCCACTAGTGATCGGGACGGAGATACGCAGTATTTT. This sequence encodes CATSDRDGDTQYF.

In this sample, this clonotype turned up a few times. The rearrangement joins TRBV18 to TRBJ1-1; 7 bases line up with TRBD1. The ends lost 1 base at V and 1 base at J; junction bases unmatched: 3. The germline V gene encodes CDR1 KGHSH and CDR2 LQKENI. The CDR3 contains 15 residues. The CDR3, as DNA: TGTGCCAGCTCACCACTGAGGACAGGGAACACTGAAGCTTTCTTT. Its protein product is CASSPLRTGNTEAFF.

This clonotype has at least ten counts. J is TRBJ1-1 and V is TRBV18; D call uncertain. Germline V gene sequence: CDR1 KGHSH, CDR2 LQKENI. This CDR3 is built from 13 residues. The ends were cut back, 2 bases at V and 5 bases at J, with 9 bases in the middle. CDR3 residues: CASSPEKLTEAFF. CDR3 bases: TGTGCCAGCTCACCAGAGAAGTTGACTGAAGCTTTCTTT.

The chain uses TRBV20-1 and TRBJ1-3; D gene unclear. The V gene's germline CDR1 is DFQATT and CDR2 SNEGSKA (reference sequence). The CDR3 consists of 14 residues. Trimming removed 2 bases at V and 0 bases at J, with 8 bases between. Here the CDR3 DNA reads TGCAGTGCTAGACTTCCGGACTCTGGAAACACCATATATTTT. Residues: CSARLPDSGNTIYF.

This clonotype was seen more than once but under ten times. The chain is built from TRBV7-6 and TRBJ1-3; a possible D gene is TRBD1 (5 bases). The V gene's germline CDR1 is SGHVS and CDR2 FNYEAQ. V gave up 8 bases and J gave up 4 bases, with 15 bases separating them. CDR3 length: 14 residues. CDR3: CASAKGIGGNTIYF. The DNA for the CDR3 is TGTGCCAGCGCTAAGGGGATCGGCGGAAACACCATATATTTT.

J is TRBJ2-5 and V is TRBV11-2; 9 bases are shared with TRBD2. V shed 5 bases, J shed 4 bases, and the junction held 8 bases outside the gene matches. Germline assignment: CDR1 SGHAT and CDR2 FQNNGV. The CDR3 contains 15 residues. Here the CDR3 reads CASSRSGSGSETQYF. The CDR3 nucleotides are TGTGCCAGCAGCCGTAGCGGGAGCGGATCAGAGACCCAGTACTTC.

J is TRBJ2-1 and V is TRBV28; unclear D gene. V gave up 5 bases and J gave up 10 bases, with 6 bases separating them. The CDR3 loop spans 10 amino acids. Germline V gene sequence: CDR1 MDHEN, CDR2 SYDVKM. The CDR3 bases are TGTGCCAGCAGTCAGAGGGAGCAGTTCTTC. It translates to CASSQREQFF.

There are a few counts of this clonotype. The gene calls are TRBV6-5 and TRBJ2-7, with 12 positions matching TRBD2. CDR1 and CDR2 from the germline V gene are MNHEY and SVGAGI. The CDR3 is 15 amino acids. V lost 0 bases, J lost 4 bases, and 1 base stayed unmatched. CDR3 protein: CASSYSTSGGYEQYF. CDR3 bases: TGTGCCAGCAGTTACTCTACTAGCGGGGGGTACGAGCAGTACTTC.

The chain links TRBV7-9 to TRBJ2-1; 10 bases line up with TRBD2. Germline V gene lookup returns CDR1 SEHNR and CDR2 FQNEAQ (reference sequence). V shed 5 bases, J shed 4 bases, and the junction held 8 bases outside the gene matches. The CDR3 length is 16 residues. The CDR3 reads CASSPGRAGGYNEQFF. The CDR3 region has the DNA TGTGCCAGCAGCCCGGGAAGAGCGGGAGGGTACAATGAGCAGTTCTTC.